This T cell receptor beta chain comes out of a study of OX40 agonist ivuxolimab in advanced cancers. For the study in its entirety: The costimulatory receptor OX40 (CD134) was targeted by ivuxolimab, a fully human IgG2 agonistic monoclonal antibody. Of the 50 to 55 dose-escalation patients, hepatocellular carcinoma was present in some 19, melanoma in approximately 15, renal cell carcinoma in 9 and head and neck cancer in 9. Patients were allowed to have had prior anti-PD-1, anti-PD-L1 or anti-CTLA-4 therapy, and around 43% of the dose-escalation patients had been treated with checkpoint inhibitors. The paper describes the monotherapy dose-escalation part (N ≈ 49 patients) of the phase I trial of ivuxolimab. Partial responses were achieved by three dose-escalation patients, of whom one had hepatocellular carcinoma and two had cutaneous melanoma. The dose-escalation cohort was about 83% male with a mean age of about 60 years, ranging from roughly 20 to 80. The purpose of peripheral TCRbeta sequencing was to test whether ivuxolimab changed TCR sequence diversity and led to clonal T-cell expansion. Intravenous ivuxolimab was administered to patients every 2 weeks at six dose levels: 0.01, 0.1, 0.3, 1.5, 3 and 10 mg/kg. What the research found in general, with its limitations: Low levels of normalized T-cell clonal expansion were also seen in some nonresponding patients. Clonal expansion of both CD4+ and CD8+ blood T cells was observed from baseline to week 6 at doses 0.1 to 3.0 mg/kg. Antigen specificity was not determined for the clonally expanded peripheral T cells. After ivuxolimab, expanded clones were on average more numerous among CD8+ T cells than among CD4+ T cells. In the 0.1-3.0 mg/kg groups, partial responders were among the patients with the lowest normalized peripheral clonal expansion, particularly in CD8+ T cells.

Patients with a history of autoimmune disease or receiving systemic immunosuppression were excluded from the trial. Peripheral blood for TCR sequencing was drawn from every dose cohort at baseline, at cycle 4 day 1 and at cycle 7 day 1. Samples were obtained from an open-label, multicenter, first-in-human phase I dose-escalation trial of ivuxolimab. Adults with locally advanced or metastatic melanoma, renal cell, hepatocellular, or head and neck squamous cell carcinoma were enrolled in the trial. Before TCR sequencing, CD4+ T cells and CD8+ T cells from peripheral blood were sorted into separate populations. With respect to this clone: Which antigen it targets is not known. No clone much larger than this one lies a single base away; base qualities are absent. This sample also contains other DNA sequences that code for the same CDR3.

V is reduced by 0 bases and J by 4 bases, leaving a spacing of 1 base between them. The CDR3 numbers 11 residues from cysteine through phenylalanine. Solely the CDR3 DNA is kept, with 33 bases framed from the first base. The germline V gene provides CDR1 LGHNA and CDR2 YNFKEQ. To sequence the TCRbeta CDR3 region, genomic DNA was isolated from the sorted cells. TCRbeta CDR3 regions were sequenced using the immunoSEQ Assay. This immuneACCESS table, as held by TCRdb, lists in-frame sequences with V and J called but not all clones. Of the missing ones, under half trace to an unresolved V gene in checked studies; the others have no known cause. Counted in this sample were tens of thousands of clones; roughly 87% of them appeared once. In total, the top ten clones hold less than 4% of the sample.

The source is an adult with an advanced solid tumor such as melanoma, head and neck, liver or kidney cancer. The rearranged chain carries TRBV4-2 and TRBJ2-7; no D gene is confidently identified. The source was CD4+ or CD8+ T cells sorted from blood, collected in a trial of the OX40 agonist ivuxolimab. The bases read TGTGCCAGCAGCCAAGAATACGAGCAGTACTTC. Its protein product is CASSQEYEQYF.